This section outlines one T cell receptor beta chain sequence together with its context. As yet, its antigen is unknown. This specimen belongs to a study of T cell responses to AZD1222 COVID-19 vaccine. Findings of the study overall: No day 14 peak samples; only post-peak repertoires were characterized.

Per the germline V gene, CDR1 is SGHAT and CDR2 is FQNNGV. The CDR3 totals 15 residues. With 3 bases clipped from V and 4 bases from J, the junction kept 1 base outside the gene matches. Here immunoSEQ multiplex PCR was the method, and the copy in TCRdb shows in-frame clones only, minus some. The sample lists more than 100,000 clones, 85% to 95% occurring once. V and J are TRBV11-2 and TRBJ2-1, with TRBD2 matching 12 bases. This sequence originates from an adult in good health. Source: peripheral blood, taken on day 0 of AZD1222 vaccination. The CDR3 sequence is CASSLGLAGYNEQFF. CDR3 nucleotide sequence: TGTGCCAGCAGCTTGGGACTAGCGGGTTACAATGAGCAGTTCTTC.